The 5 T cell receptor beta chains presented below share a single source sample, sequenced in a study of T cells in Graves' hyperthyroidism and ophthalmopathy. TCR beta CDR3 regions were amplified from RNA transcripts. HTBI primers were used for first-round RT-PCR of the TCR CDR3. MiXCR, run by TCRdb on the multiplex PCR reads, gives a single entry per CDR3 protein. The sample contains hundreds of thousands of distinct CDR3 sequences, 30% to 40% of which appear only once. Sequenced: blood. These receptors originate from a woman between 40 and 50 years old with Graves' hyperthyroidism.

The chain joins TRBV7-9 to TRBJ2-7; D not certain. V was shortened by 5 bases and J by 6 bases, with 17 bases between the two germline ends. The CDR3 is 14 amino acids. The germline V gene has CDR1 SEHNR and CDR2 FQNEAQ (reference sequence). CDR3 in amino acids: CASSPRTVWGEQYF. The CDR3 region has the DNA TGTGCCAGCAGCCCCCGGACGGTTTGGGGCGAGCAGTACTTC.

The J gene is TRBJ1-1, the V gene TRBV10-3, with a possible D match to TRBD1 (6 bases). The germline CDR1 and CDR2 sequences are ENHRY and SYGVKD. The CDR3 runs 14 residues. V was shortened by 2 bases and J by 3 bases, with 10 bases between the two germline ends. The CDR3 nucleotides read TGTGCCATCAGTGAGACGGGGGCCGACACTGAAGCTTTCTTT. Amino acid sequence: CAISETGADTEAFF.

The chain combines TRBV20-1 with TRBJ1-1, with D tentatively TRBD1 (5 bases). This CDR3 spans 14 amino acids. Germline CDR1 and CDR2: DFQATT and SNEGSKA (reference sequence). Trimming pared 1 base from V and 1 base from J, leaving 10 bases between. The CDR3 coding sequence is TGCAGTGCTAGAGGGGGGACGGCGAACACTGAAGCTTTCTTT. It translates to CSARGGTANTEAFF.

Ten or more counts support this clonotype. This chain connects TRBV13 to TRBJ1-2, with D unclear. V was pared by 2 bases and J by 10 bases, with 11 bases between. The germline CDR1 and CDR2 sequences are PRHDT and FYEKMQ (reference sequence). This CDR3 region has 12 residues. This chain's CDR3 is CASSLRAQTYTF. The CDR3 region has the DNA TGTGCCAGCAGCTTAAGGGCGCAAACCTACACCTTC. The full variable domain, its missing parts supplied by reference TRBV13 and TRBJ1-2, is AAGVIQSPRHLIKEKRETATLKCYPIPRHDTVYWYQQGPGQDPQFLISFYEKMQSDKGSIPDRFSAQQFSDYHSELNMSSLELGDSALYFCASSLRAQTYTFGSGTRLTVV.

This clonotype was picked up many times. The rearrangement links TRBV10-3 to TRBJ1-1; unclear D gene. The CDR3 is 12 amino acids. Germline V lookup: CDR1 ENHRY, CDR2 SYGVKD. Trimming left V 11 bases short and J 0 bases short, with 10 bases between. The chain's CDR3 is CAGQGLNTEAFF. The CDR3 DNA follows: TGTGCCGGCCAAGGCTTGAACACTGAAGCTTTCTTT.